This T cell receptor beta chain was observed in a study of T cells in Graves' hyperthyroidism and ophthalmopathy. Points from the study as a whole: Researchers found most expanded thyroid clonotypes above 0.001 in blood as well.

The CDR3 extends over 13 amino acids. V lost 1 base to trimming and J lost 5 bases, with 6 bases between them. Per germline, CDR1 MNHNS and CDR2 SASEGT. RNA transcripts yielded amplified TCR beta CDR3 regions. HTBI primers were employed in a first-round RT-PCR of the TCR CDR3. TCRdb re-analysed the multiplex PCR reads in MiXCR, keeping a single row per CDR3 protein. The data show roughly 400,000 distinct CDR3 sequences, roughly an eighth seen once. This clonotype has a handful of counts. The target antigen is unknown. This chain joins TRBV6-1 and TRBJ1-5; D is unclear. The sequenced sample was blood. The sequence derives from a man aged 50-60 years with Graves' ophthalmopathy. The CDR3 reads CASSEEGHQPQHF. DNA of the CDR3: TGTGCCAGCAGTGAAGAGGGTCATCAGCCCCAGCATTTT.